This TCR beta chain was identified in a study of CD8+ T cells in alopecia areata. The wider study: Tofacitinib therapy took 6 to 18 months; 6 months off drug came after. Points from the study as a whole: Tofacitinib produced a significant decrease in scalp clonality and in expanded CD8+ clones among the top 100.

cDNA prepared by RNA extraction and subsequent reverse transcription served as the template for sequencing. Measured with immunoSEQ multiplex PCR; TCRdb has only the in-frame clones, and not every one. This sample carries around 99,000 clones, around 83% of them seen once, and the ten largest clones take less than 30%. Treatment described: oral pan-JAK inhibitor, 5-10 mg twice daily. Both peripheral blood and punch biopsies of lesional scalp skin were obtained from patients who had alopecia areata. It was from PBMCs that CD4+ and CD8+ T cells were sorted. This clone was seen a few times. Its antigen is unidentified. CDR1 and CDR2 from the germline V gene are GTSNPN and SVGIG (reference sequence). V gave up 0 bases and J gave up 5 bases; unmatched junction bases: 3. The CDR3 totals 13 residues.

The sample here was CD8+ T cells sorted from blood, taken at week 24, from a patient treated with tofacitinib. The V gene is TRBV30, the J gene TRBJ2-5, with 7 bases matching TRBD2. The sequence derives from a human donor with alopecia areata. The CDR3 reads CAWSVHGRETQYF. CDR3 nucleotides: TGTGCCTGGAGTGTACACGGGAGGGAGACCCAGTACTTC.